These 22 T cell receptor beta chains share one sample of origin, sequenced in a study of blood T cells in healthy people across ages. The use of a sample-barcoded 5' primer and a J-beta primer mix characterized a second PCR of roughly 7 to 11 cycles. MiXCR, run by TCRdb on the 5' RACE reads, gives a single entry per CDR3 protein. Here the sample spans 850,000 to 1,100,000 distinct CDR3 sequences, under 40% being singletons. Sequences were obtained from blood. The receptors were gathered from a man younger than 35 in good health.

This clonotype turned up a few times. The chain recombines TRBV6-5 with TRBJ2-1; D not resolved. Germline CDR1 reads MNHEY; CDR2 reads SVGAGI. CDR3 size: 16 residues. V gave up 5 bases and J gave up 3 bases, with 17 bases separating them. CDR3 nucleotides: TGTGCCAGCAGTCGGACCGACAAGGGCTACTACAATGAGCAGTTCTTC. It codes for CASSRTDKGYYNEQFF.

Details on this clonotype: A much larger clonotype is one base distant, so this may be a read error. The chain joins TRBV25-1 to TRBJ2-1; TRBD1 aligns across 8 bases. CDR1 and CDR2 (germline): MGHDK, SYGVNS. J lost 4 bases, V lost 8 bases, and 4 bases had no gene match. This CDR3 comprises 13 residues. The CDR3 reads CASGGQGYNEQFF. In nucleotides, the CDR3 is TGTGCCAGCGGTGGACAGGGATACAATGAGCAGTTCTTC. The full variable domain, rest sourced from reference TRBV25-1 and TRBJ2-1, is EADIYQTPRYLVIGTGKKITLECSQTMGHDKMYWYQQDPGMELHLIHYSYGVNSTEKGDLSSESTVSRIRTEHFPLTLESARPSHTSQYLCASGGQGYNEQFFGPGTRLTVL.

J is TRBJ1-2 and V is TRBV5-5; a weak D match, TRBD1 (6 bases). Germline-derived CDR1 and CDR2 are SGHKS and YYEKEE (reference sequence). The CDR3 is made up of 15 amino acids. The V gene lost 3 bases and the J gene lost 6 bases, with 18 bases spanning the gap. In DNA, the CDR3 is TGTGCCAGCAGCTCCAGGTCAGGGGATGGGGATGGCTACACCTTC. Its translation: CASSSRSGDGDGYTF.

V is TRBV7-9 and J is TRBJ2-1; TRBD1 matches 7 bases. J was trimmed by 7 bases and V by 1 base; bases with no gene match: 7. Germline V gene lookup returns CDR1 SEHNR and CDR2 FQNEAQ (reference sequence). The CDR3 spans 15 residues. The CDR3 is CASSLGDSSLNEQFF. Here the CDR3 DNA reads TGTGCCAGCAGCTTAGGGGACAGTTCCTTAAATGAGCAGTTCTTC.

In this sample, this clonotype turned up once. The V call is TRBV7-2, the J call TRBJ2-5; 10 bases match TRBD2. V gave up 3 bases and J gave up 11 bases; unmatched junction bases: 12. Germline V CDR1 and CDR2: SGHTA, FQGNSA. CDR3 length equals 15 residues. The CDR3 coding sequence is TGTGCCAGCAGCTTGAAAGCGGGGGGGCGCGATGAGCAGTACTTC. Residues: CASSLKAGGRDEQYF.

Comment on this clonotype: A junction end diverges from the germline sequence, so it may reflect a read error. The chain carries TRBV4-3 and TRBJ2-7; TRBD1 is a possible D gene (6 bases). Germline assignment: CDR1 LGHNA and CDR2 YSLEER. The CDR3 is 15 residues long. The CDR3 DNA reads TGCGCCAGCGGCCAAGATCCGGGGACATCCTACGAGCAGTACTTC. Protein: CASGQDPGTSYEQYF.

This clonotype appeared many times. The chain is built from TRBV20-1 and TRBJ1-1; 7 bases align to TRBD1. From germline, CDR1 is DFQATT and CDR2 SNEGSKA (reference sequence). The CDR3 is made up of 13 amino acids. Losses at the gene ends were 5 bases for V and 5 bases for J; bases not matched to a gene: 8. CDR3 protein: CSARTGAWTEAFF. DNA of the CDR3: TGCAGTGCTCGTACAGGGGCGTGGACTGAAGCTTTCTTT.

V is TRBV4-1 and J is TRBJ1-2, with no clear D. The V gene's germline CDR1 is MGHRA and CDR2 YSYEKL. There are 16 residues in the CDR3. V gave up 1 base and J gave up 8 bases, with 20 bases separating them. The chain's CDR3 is CASSQGGVRGSLGYTF. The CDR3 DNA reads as TGCGCCAGCAGCCAAGGCGGGGTTCGGGGTTCTTTGGGCTACACCTTC.

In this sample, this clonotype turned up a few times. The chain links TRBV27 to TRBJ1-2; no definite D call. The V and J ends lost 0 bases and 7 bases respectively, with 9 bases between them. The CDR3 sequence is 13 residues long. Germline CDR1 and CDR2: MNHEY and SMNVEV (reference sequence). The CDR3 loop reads CASSLSSQFGYTF. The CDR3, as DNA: TGTGCCAGCAGTTTATCTTCTCAGTTTGGCTACACCTTC.

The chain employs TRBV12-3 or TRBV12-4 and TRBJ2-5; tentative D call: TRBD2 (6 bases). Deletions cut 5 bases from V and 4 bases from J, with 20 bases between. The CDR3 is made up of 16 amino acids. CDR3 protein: CASSPLRGFLSETQYF. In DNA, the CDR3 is TGTGCCAGCAGTCCTCTACGGGGGTTTTTATCAGAGACCCAGTACTTC.

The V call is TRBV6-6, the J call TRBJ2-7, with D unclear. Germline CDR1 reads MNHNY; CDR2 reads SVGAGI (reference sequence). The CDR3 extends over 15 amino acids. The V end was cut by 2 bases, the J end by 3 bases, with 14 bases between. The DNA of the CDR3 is TGTGCCAGCAGTTACCATGACACCGACCACTACGAGCAGTACTTC. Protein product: CASSYHDTDHYEQYF.

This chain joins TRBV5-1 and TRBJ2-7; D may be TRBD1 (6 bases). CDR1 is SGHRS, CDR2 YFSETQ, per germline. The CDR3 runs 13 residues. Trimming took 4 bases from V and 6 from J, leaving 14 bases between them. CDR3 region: CASSPTGTGEQYF. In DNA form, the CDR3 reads TGCGCCAGCAGCCCGACAGGAACGGGCGAGCAGTACTTC.

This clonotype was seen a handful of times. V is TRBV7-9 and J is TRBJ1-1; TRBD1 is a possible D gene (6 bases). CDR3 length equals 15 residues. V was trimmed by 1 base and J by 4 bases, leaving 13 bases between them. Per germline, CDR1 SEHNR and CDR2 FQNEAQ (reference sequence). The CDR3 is CASSLGPGGGTEAFF. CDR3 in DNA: TGTGCCAGCAGCTTAGGCCCCGGGGGCGGCACTGAAGCTTTCTTT.

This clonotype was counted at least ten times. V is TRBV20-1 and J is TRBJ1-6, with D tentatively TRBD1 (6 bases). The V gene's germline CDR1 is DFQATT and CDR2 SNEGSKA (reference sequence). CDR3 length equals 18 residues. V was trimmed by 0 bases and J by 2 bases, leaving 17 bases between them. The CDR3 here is CSARDHVEGGTYNSPLHF. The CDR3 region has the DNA TGCAGTGCTAGAGATCACGTCGAGGGGGGGACCTATAATTCACCCCTCCACTTT.

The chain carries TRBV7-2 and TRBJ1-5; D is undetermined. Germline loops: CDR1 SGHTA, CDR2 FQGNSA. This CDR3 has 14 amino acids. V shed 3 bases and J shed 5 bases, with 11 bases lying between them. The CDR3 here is CASSFSPEDQPQHF. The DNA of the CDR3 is TGTGCCAGCAGCTTCTCACCGGAGGATCAGCCCCAGCATTTT.

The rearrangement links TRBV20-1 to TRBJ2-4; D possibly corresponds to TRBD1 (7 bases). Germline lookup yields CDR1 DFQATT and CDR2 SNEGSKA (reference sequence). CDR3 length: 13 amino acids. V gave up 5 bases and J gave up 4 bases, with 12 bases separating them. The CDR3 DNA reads TGCAGTGCTCCAGGGGGGTCTAAAAACATTCAGTACTTC. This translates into CSAPGGSKNIQYF.

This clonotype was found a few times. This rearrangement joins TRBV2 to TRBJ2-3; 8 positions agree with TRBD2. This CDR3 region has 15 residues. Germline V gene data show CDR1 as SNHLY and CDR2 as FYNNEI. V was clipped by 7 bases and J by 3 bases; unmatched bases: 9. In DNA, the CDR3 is TGTGCCAGCACCTCTGGCGGGGGGCTAACAGATACGCAGTATTTT. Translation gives CASTSGGGLTDTQYF.

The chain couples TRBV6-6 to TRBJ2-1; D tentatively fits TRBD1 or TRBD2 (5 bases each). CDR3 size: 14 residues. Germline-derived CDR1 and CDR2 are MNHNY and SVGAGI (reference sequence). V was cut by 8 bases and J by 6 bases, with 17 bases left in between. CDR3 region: CASERGLGPNEQFF. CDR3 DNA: TGTGCCAGCGAGAGGGGCTTGGGGCCCAATGAGCAGTTCTTC.

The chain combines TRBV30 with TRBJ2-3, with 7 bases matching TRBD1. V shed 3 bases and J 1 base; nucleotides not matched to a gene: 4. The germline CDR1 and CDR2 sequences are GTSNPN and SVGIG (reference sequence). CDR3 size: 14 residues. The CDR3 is CAWRRDRGTDTQYF. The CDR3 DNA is TGTGCCTGGAGGAGAGACAGGGGCACAGATACGCAGTATTTT.

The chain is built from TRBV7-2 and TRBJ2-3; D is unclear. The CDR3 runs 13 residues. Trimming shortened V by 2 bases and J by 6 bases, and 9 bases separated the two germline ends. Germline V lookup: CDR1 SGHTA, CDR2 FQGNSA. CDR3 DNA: TGTGCCAGCAGCTTATATGTTTCCGATACGCAGTATTTT. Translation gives CASSLYVSDTQYF.

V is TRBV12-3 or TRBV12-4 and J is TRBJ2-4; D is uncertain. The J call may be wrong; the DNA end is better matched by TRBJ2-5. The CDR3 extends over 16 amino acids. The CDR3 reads CASSPLRALSQETQYF. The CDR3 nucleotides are TGTGCCAGCAGTCCCCTCCGGGCCCTATCCCAAGAGACCCAGTACTTC.

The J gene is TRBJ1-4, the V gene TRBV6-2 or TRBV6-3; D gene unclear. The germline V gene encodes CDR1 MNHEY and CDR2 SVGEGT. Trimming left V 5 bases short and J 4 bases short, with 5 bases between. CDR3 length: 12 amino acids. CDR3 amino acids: CASSPINEKLFF. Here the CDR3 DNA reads TGTGCCAGCAGTCCCATTAATGAAAAACTGTTTTTT.